What follows is one T cell receptor beta chain and its context. Its antigen is currently not known. No base qualities exist here, and no much larger clone lies one base off it. Deletion took 1 base off V and 5 bases off J, with a span of 5 bases between the germline ends. The germline V gene (reference sequence) supplies CDR1 MNHNY and CDR2 SVGAGI. The CDR3 contains 13 residues, cysteine and phenylalanine counted. Of all the DNA, just the CDR3 is kept, 39 bases in frame from base 1. The treatment or condition label corresponds to: allogeneic hematopoietic cell transplantation with graft depleted of TCRalphabeta T cells and CD19 B cells. Transplant recipients were children who received TCRalphabeta/CD19-depleted allogeneic hematopoietic cell grafts. This entry is derived from a study of T-cell reconstitution after alpha-beta-depleted transplantation in children (dated by TCRdb to between 2015 and 2016). Some background on the complete study: T-cell immune reconstitution after TCRalphabeta/CD19-depleted allogeneic hematopoietic cell transplantation in children was quantitatively tracked in the study by means of TCR repertoire profiling.

The receptor library was made with PCR. Instrument on record: Illumina HiSeq 2500. Molecular barcoding was employed in the preparation of TCR libraries, with unique molecular identifiers being used to normalize TCRbeta repertoire quantification. TCRdb reanalyzed the raw reads on its own, using fastp at Q25 for trimming and MiXCR for clone calling, and kept in-frame beta chains. Each entry merges the rows of one CDR3 protein and shows their most common DNA and genes. This sample gives roughly 200,000 distinct CDR3 sequences in total; about 8.4% of them show up just once. Of the sample, roughly 35% falls within the top ten clones. Here is what the overall study found, with its caveats: The frequencies of hyperexpanded clones fell over the following months, and after one year, T-cell counts and TCRbeta diversity were mostly attributed to newly produced T cells. The high TCRbeta diversity at day 60 in some patients was ascribed to recipient T cells and intrathymic progenitors that had survived conditioning. The apparently early recovery of alphabetaT-cell counts about two months after transplant reportedly depended on only several hundred rapidly expanded clones that came from non-depleted graft cells.

The sample was PBMCs, mostly from graft donor cells, taken 360 days after TCRalphabeta/CD19-depleted stem cell transplant. The sequence came from a male patient between 2 and 9 years old who had a stem cell transplant for acute myeloid leukemia, so the T cells may come from the graft donor. The rearrangement joined TRBV6-6 to TRBJ2-2; no D gene call is confident. The DNA reads as follows: TGTGCCAGCAGTTACTTAGTAACCGGGGAGCTGTTTTTT. Its translation reads: CASSYLVTGELFF.